Shown below are 21 T cell receptor beta chains from a single sample sequenced in a study of vaccination and CD4 T cells after COVID-19. The assay that was used to sequence DNA from cultured CD4+ T cells was the Oncomine TCR Beta short-read assay. One entry per CDR3 protein, called by TCRdb with MiXCR from the PCR reads. This table holds approximately 18,000 distinct CDR3 sequences, 46% found once. Treatment specified: roughly 11-day PBMC culture with coronavirus spike peptide pools or control peptides (ViraFEST assay). Their antigen targets remain unknown. This material consisted of CD4+ T cells from blood, cultured in vitro, taken after SARS-CoV-2 vaccination. The receptor source for this set is a human donor who had recovered from COVID-19.

The chain is built from TRBV7-2 and TRBJ2-5; 8 bases are shared with TRBD2. V trimming: 5 bases; J trimming: 2 bases; junction bases outside the gene matches: 10. CDR3 length: 16 residues. The germline V gene encodes CDR1 SGHTA and CDR2 FQGNSA. The CDR3 loop is CASSRNPGGAQETQYF. The CDR3 DNA reads as TGTGCCAGCAGCCGGAACCCCGGGGGGGCTCAAGAGACCCAGTACTTC.

The chain has TRBV6-1 and TRBJ2-5; 10 bases fit TRBD2. The CDR3 totals 14 residues. The V segment lost 3 bases and the J segment 13 bases; nucleotides outside the gene matches: 11. Per germline, CDR1 MNHNS and CDR2 SASEGT. The CDR3 nucleotides read TGTGCCAGCAGTGATTCTCTAGCGGGGGTTGGCGTGTACTTC. Its protein is CASSDSLAGVGVYF.

This clonotype was recorded a few times. This chain joins TRBV6-5 and TRBJ2-1; no firm D call. CDR3 length: 14 amino acids. Germline-derived CDR1 and CDR2 are MNHEY and SVGAGI. Trimming pared 2 bases from V and 4 bases from J, leaving 9 bases between. In DNA, the CDR3 is TGTGCCAGCAGTTACGGTTGGGGTTACAATGAGCAGTTCTTC. Translation: CASSYGWGYNEQFF.

CDR3 residues: CSVEVLAGSYNEQFF. The DNA for the CDR3 is TGCAGTGTTGAGGTCCTAGCGGGAAGTTACAATGAGCAGTTCTTC. The chain combines TRBV20-1 with TRBJ2-1; TRBD2 agrees at 9 bases. Germline V gene data show CDR1 as DFQATT and CDR2 as SNEGSKA (reference sequence). The CDR3 length is 15 residues. The V gene end was trimmed by 7 bases and the J gene end by 4 bases; junction bases not matched to a gene: 11.

This clonotype was seen a handful of times. The chain employs TRBV20-1 and TRBJ1-1; D is ambiguous. This CDR3 is built from 12 residues. Trimming cost V 6 bases and J 3 bases, with 11 bases left between them. Germline CDR1 and CDR2: DFQATT and SNEGSKA (reference sequence). In nucleotides, the CDR3 is TGCAGTGCCCCCGGACCCTACACTGAAGCTTTCTTT. Protein: CSAPGPYTEAFF.

The sample holds a few counts of this clonotype. This chain joins TRBV10-3 and TRBJ1-2; D perhaps matches TRBD1 (6 bases). The CDR3 extends over 15 amino acids. The germline V gene encodes CDR1 ENHRY and CDR2 SYGVKD. Trimming shortened V by 2 bases and J by 7 bases, and 17 bases separated the two germline ends. Here the CDR3 DNA reads TGTGCCATCAGTGAGGGGGCAATTGGAGGGGGTGGCTACACCTTC. Encoded protein: CAISEGAIGGGGYTF.

The CDR3 region has the DNA TGTGCCACCAGTGACTCCGTCCCGTTTGGGCGGAGCTCCTACAATGAGCAGTTCTTC. Encoded protein: CATSDSVPFGRSSYNEQFF. The rearrangement uses TRBV24-1 and TRBJ2-1; D ambiguous. The ends were cut back, 4 bases at V and 0 bases at J, with 21 bases in the middle. The CDR3 covers 19 residues. Per germline, CDR1 KGHDR and CDR2 SFDVKD.

This CDR3 is CASSQDLPPPDTIYF. CDR3 nucleotide sequence: TGTGCCAGCAGCCAAGATCTCCCCCCTCCTGACACCATATATTTT. The rearrangement joins TRBV4-2 to TRBJ1-3, with unresolved D. The CDR3 is 15 amino acids. Trimming removed 0 bases from V and 8 bases from J, with 14 bases in between. CDR1 and CDR2 from the germline V gene are LGHNA and YNFKEQ.

This clonotype was seen a few times. The chain recombines TRBV25-1 with TRBJ2-2, with D possibly being TRBD1 (6 bases). Germline V gene sequence: CDR1 MGHDK, CDR2 SYGVNS. This CDR3 has 14 residues. Trimming removed 5 bases at V and 5 bases at J, with 12 bases between. Written as DNA, the CDR3 is TGTGCCAGCAGTACGGGACACCGAACCGGGGAGCTGTTTTTT. Translation gives CASSTGHRTGELFF.

This clonotype was found a few times. CDR3 amino acids: CSQRLQGRETQYF. The CDR3 DNA follows: TGCAGTCAACGGCTCCAGGGGAGGGAGACCCAGTACTTC. V and J are TRBV20-1 and TRBJ2-5; either TRBD1 or TRBD2 may fit D (6 bases each). Germline CDR1 DFQATT, CDR2 SNEGSKA (reference sequence). The CDR3 totals 13 residues. The V gene lost 8 bases and the J gene lost 5 bases, with 18 bases spanning the gap.

This sequence joins TRBV6-1 and TRBJ2-1, with 9 bases fitting TRBD1. Germline CDR1 and CDR2: MNHNS and SASEGT. CDR3 length equals 15 residues. The J segment lost 7 bases and the V segment lost 6 bases, leaving 10 bases of the junction unmatched. Written as DNA, the CDR3 is TGTGCCAGCAGAGGGCGCGGGACAGGGTGGAATGAGCAGTTCTTC. This codes for CASRGRGTGWNEQFF.

This rearrangement joins TRBV7-2 to TRBJ1-1; D not resolved. The V gene lost 2 bases and the J gene lost 5 bases, with 12 bases spanning the gap. In germline, CDR1 is SGHTA, CDR2 FQGNSA. The CDR3 length is 14 residues. The CDR3 region has the DNA TGTGCCAGCAGCTTAACGGAGGGAAGAACTGAAGCTTTCTTT. Translation gives CASSLTEGRTEAFF.

The chain joins TRBV6-1 to TRBJ2-3, with 7 nucleotides matching TRBD1. This CDR3 is 15 amino acids long. V lost 4 bases and J lost 2; bases outside the gene matches: 6. CDR1 is MNHNS and CDR2 is SASEGT in the germline V gene. This chain's CDR3 is CASSVRDSLTDTQYF. The CDR3, as DNA: TGTGCCAGCAGTGTCAGGGACAGCCTCACAGATACGCAGTATTTT.

Only one count was recorded for this clonotype. CDR3 nucleotide sequence: TGTGCCAGCAGTCCGTCCGGGGTCGAGACCCAGTACTTC. As protein: CASSPSGVETQYF. The genes are TRBV12-3 or TRBV12-4 and TRBJ2-5; a weak D match, TRBD2 (5 bases). Between the trimmed V and J ends, which lost 5 bases and 5 bases, there was a span of 12 bases. The CDR3 is 13 residues long.

The chain uses TRBV7-2 and TRBJ1-2, with D perhaps TRBD1 (6 bases). Germline-derived CDR1 and CDR2 are SGHTA and FQGNSA. The CDR3 loop spans 15 amino acids. V gave up 3 bases and J gave up 7 bases, with 18 bases separating them. For the CDR3, the DNA is TGTGCCAGCAGCTTTTCAAATGAACAGGGTACTGGCTACACCTTC. Encoded protein: CASSFSNEQGTGYTF.

The chain employs TRBV6-1 and TRBJ2-1; 7 nucleotides align to TRBD1. The CDR3 consists of 16 residues. With V trimmed by 6 bases and J by 0 bases, 8 bases remained unmatched. Germline assignment: CDR1 MNHNS and CDR2 SASEGT. CDR3 protein: CASRTRTGSSYNEQFF. CDR3 DNA sequence: TGTGCCAGCAGGACCCGGACAGGTAGCTCCTACAATGAGCAGTTCTTC.

The rearrangement uses TRBV10-3 and TRBJ1-1; tentatively, D is TRBD1 (5 bases). V was pared by 5 bases and J by 8 bases, with 15 bases between. The CDR3 sequence is 13 residues long. The germline V gene has CDR1 ENHRY and CDR2 SYGVKD. The CDR3 region is CAISPGTQGEAFF. Written as DNA, the CDR3 is TGTGCCATCAGTCCCGGGACTCAAGGGGAAGCTTTCTTT.

The gene calls are TRBV6-2 or TRBV6-3 and TRBJ1-5; TRBD1 matches at 7 bases. Unmatched junction bases numbered 11, after V lost 6 bases and J lost 9 bases. The CDR3 is made up of 14 amino acids. CDR1 MNHEY and CDR2 SVGEGT come from the germline V gene. As DNA, the CDR3 is TGTGCCAGCAGGCTCGACAGGGAAGGGGGGCCCCAGCATTTT. Protein: CASRLDREGGPQHF.

The V gene is TRBV7-6, the J gene TRBJ2-3; D possibly corresponds to TRBD2 (5 bases). Trimming took off 1 base at V and 1 base at J, with 12 bases between the two ends. The CDR3 totals 16 residues. Germline CDR1 is SGHVS and CDR2 is FNYEAQ. CDR3 amino acids: CASSLVGGFGTDTQYF. For the CDR3, the DNA is TGTGCCAGCAGCTTAGTAGGAGGATTCGGCACAGATACGCAGTATTTT.

This clonotype was observed a handful of times. The rearrangement joins TRBV7-9 to TRBJ1-2; tentative D call: TRBD1 (5 bases). V shed 5 bases and J shed 2 bases, with 15 bases lying between them. The CDR3 is 15 amino acids. Germline assignment: CDR1 SEHNR and CDR2 FQNEAQ (reference sequence). As DNA, the CDR3 is TGTGCCAGCAGCCACAATTCACAGGTGAACTATGGCTACACCTTC. This sequence encodes CASSHNSQVNYGYTF.

The CDR3 protein is CASLRTGGTTGELFF. CDR3 sequence (DNA): TGTGCCAGCCTAAGAACAGGGGGGACTACCGGGGAGCTGTTTTTT. The chain combines TRBV6-1 with TRBJ2-2, with TRBD1 identical over 8 bases. The CDR3 length is 15 residues. The trim removed 8 bases at V and 5 bases at J, leaving 10 bases unmatched. Germline V CDR1 and CDR2: MNHNS, SASEGT.